This T cell receptor beta chain was sequenced during a study of CD8 T cells in ankylosing spondylitis. Study-wide results and caveats: Ankylosing spondylitis blood appeared to carry a characteristic TCR beta motif of roughly 8 highly homologous variants. Disease-linked clones reportedly concentrated significantly in matched ankylosing spondylitis synovial fluid.

Scientists made TCR beta libraries using quantitative 5'-RACE with molecular barcodes. TCRdb fed the 5' RACE reads into MiXCR, producing one record per CDR3 protein. The sample comprises 300,000 to 400,000 distinct CDR3 sequences, 20% of which are singletons, and around 13% rests with the top ten. Germline V CDR1 and CDR2: MDHEN, SYDVKM. The CDR3 has 14 residues. V gave up 8 bases and J gave up 1 base, with 14 bases separating them. This clonotype was seen a handful of times. As yet, its antigen is unknown. The sequence was collected from a male donor with ankylosing spondylitis or in good health (not recorded which). V and J are TRBV28 and TRBJ1-1; D possibly corresponds to TRBD1 (5 bases). Sequenced input: blood, either unsorted or a sorted T cell fraction (not recorded which). The CDR3 coding sequence is TGTGCCAGCGTCACCCGGGGGTGGAACACTGAAGCTTTCTTT. Protein: CASVTRGWNTEAFF.